The T cell receptor beta chain under discussion was sequenced for a study of blood T cell repertoires in COVID-19. Study summary: The United States, Italy and Spain supplied acute and convalescent COVID-19 samples. From T cells, B-cell-depleted T cells, or PBMCs came the material, which was cDNA or gDNA.

Patients in Seattle were enrolled during active infection, then followed longitudinally. V was clipped by 0 bases and J by 5 bases; unmatched bases: 3. The CDR3 is 14 residues long. CDR1 SGHRS and CDR2 YFSETQ come from the germline V gene. TCRdb's table, derived via immunoSEQ multiplex PCR, lists solely in-frame clones and lacks some. The data contain about 400,000 clones, approximately 86% of them seen just once; the ten biggest clones take up just over 7%. This TCR derives from a woman aged 55-75 years with COVID-19, enrolled during active disease. The V call is TRBV5-1, the J call TRBJ2-3; the match to TRBD2 covers 7 bases. Sequenced input: peripheral blood. CDR3 sequence (DNA): TGCGCCAGCAGCTTGGGACTAGCAAAAGATACGCAGTATTTT. It yields the protein CASSLGLAKDTQYF.